The clone carrying this TCR beta chain came up many times. Its antigen is unidentified. These data belong to a study of beta chain features in type 1 diabetes. This CDR3 has 11 amino acids. The V and J ends lost 4 bases and 6 bases respectively, with 6 bases between them. The study's findings and limits: When VDJ junctions were examined, type 1 diabetes patients showed fewer insertions and more deletions. In all four CD4+ subsets, TCRB CDR3 length was significantly, moderately reduced in type 1 diabetes.

Every bit of the isolated RNA underwent reverse transcription, so sequencing read expressed TCRB transcripts. An average approximately 3.5 million reads came from naive, central memory and regulatory T cell samples. The repertoire was sequenced with immunoSEQ multiplex PCR; TCRdb's copy has only in-frame clones and lacks some. The data hold 360,000 or so clones, with around 20% observed a single time. Sampling consisted of one heparinised blood draw per donor, averaging approximately 120 mL. The V call is TRBV23-1, the J call TRBJ1-2, with D uncertain. TRBV23-1 is annotated as an ORF whose role is uncertain. The sequenced sample was naive CD4+ T cells from blood. The clonotype was recovered from a woman aged 18-35 years in good health. The CDR3 DNA sequence: TGCGCCAGCAGTCGCGGTGATGGCTACACCTTC. Its translation: CASSRGDGYTF.